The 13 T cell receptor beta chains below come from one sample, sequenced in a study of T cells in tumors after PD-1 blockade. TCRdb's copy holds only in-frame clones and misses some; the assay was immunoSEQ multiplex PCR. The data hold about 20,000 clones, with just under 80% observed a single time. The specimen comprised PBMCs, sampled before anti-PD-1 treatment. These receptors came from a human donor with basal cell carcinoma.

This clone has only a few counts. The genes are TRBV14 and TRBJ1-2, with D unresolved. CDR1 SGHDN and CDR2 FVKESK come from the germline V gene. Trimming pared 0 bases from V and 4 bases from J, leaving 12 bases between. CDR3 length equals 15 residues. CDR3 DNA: TGTGCCAGCAGCCAAGATCTACGTCAGGCCTATGGCTACACCTTC. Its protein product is CASSQDLRQAYGYTF. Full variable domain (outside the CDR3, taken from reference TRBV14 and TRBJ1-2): EAGVTQFPSHSVIEKGQTVTLRCDPISGHDNLYWYRRVMGKEIKFLLHFVKESKQDESGMPNNRFLAERTGGTYSTLKVQPAELEDSGVYFCASSQDLRQAYGYTFGSGTRLTVV.

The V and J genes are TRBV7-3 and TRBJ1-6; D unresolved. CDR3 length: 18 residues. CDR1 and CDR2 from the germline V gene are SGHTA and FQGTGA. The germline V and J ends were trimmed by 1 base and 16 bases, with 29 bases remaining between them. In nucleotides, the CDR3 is TGTGCCAGCAGCTTAAGCCCTAATGAGGGCAGCACAATTCACGGGCTCCACTTT. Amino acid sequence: CASSLSPNEGSTIHGLHF.

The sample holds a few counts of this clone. The CDR3 protein is CATSARTSGFTDTQYF. The CDR3 DNA sequence: TGTGCCACCAGTGCCCGGACTAGCGGATTCACAGATACGCAGTATTTT. The gene calls are TRBV24-1 and TRBJ2-3; 10 nucleotides align to TRBD2. Germline trimming cut 5 bases from V and 2 bases from J; bases unmatched to any gene: 6. CDR3 length: 16 residues. Germline V gene data show CDR1 as KGHDR and CDR2 as SFDVKD.

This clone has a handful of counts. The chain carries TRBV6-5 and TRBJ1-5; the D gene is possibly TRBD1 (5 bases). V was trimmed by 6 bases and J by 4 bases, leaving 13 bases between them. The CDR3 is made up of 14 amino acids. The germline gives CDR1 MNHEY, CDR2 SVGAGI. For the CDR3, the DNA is TGTGCCAGCAGCCTCGACAGAGCAAATCAGCCCCAGCATTTT. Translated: CASSLDRANQPQHF.

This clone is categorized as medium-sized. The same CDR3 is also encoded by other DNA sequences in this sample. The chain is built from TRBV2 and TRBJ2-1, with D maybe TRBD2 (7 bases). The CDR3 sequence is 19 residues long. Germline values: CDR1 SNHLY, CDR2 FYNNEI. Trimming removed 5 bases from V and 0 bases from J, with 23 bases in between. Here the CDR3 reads CASSYGGAGEGSSYNEQFF. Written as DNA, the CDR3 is TGTGCCAGCAGTTATGGGGGGGCGGGGGAGGGGAGCTCCTACAATGAGCAGTTCTTC.

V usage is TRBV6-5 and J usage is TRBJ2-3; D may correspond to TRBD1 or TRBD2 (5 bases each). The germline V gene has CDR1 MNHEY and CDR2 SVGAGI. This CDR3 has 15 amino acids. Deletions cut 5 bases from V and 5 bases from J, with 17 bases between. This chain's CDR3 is CASSTWDGRGDTQYF. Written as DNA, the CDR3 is TGTGCCAGCAGTACATGGGACGGCCGGGGAGATACGCAGTATTTT.

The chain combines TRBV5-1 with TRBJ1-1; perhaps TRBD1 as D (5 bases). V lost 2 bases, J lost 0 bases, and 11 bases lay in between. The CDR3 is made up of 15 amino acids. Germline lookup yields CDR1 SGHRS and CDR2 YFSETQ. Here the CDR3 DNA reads TGCGCCAGCAGCTTAGAAGGGGCTGTGAACACTGAAGCTTTCTTT. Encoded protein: CASSLEGAVNTEAFF.

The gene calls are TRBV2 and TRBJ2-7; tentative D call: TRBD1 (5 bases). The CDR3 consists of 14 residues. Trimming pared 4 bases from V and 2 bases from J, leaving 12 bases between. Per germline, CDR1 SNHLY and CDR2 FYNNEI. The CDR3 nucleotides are TGTGCCAGCAGTGCCGGACAAGGAACCTACGAGCAGTACTTC. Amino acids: CASSAGQGTYEQYF.

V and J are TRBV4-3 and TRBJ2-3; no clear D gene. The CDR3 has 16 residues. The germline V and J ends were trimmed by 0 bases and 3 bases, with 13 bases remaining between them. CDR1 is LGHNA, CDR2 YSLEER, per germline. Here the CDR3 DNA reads TGCGCCAGCAGCCAAGATTTAGGAAGCGAAACAGATACGCAGTATTTT. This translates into CASSQDLGSETDTQYF.

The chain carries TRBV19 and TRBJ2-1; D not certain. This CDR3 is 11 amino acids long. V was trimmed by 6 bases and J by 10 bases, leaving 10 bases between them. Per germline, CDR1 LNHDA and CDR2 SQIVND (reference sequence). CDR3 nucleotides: TGTGCCAGTAGGCACGCCGGCGAGCAGTTCTTC. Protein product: CASRHAGEQFF.

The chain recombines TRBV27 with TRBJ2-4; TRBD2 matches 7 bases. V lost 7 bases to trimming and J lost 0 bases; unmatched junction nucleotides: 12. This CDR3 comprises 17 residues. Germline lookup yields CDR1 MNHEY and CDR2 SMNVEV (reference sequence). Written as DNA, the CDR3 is TGTGCCAGCAAGGGGATGGGGGAGGGAGCAGCCAAAAACATTCAGTACTTC. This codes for CASKGMGEGAAKNIQYF.

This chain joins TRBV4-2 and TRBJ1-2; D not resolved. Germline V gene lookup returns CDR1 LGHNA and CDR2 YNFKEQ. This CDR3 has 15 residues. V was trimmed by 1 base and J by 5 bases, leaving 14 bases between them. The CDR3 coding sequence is TGTGCCAGCAGCCAAGCGCCAACTCGGGGTTATGGCTACACCTTC. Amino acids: CASSQAPTRGYGYTF.

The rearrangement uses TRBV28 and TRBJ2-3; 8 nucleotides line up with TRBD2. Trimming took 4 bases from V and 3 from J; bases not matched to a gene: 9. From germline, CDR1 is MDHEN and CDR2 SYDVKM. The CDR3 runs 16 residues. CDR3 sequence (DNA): TGTGCCAGCAGTTCCCCAGCGGGAGAGATTACAGATACGCAGTATTTT. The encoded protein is CASSSPAGEITDTQYF.